The T cell receptor (beta chain) under discussion was sequenced for a study of Ad26.COV2.S vaccination and SARS-CoV-2 variants. The overall study: Of the COV1001 trial arms, the Ad26.COV2.S arm included the donor. Recipients of Ad26.COV2.S got it intramuscularly, once or twice 56 days apart. Whole-study results and caveats: Relative to placebo recipients, vaccine recipients exhibited elevated spike-specific TCR breadth.

V shed 3 bases and J shed 0 bases, with 7 bases lying between them. This CDR3 has 14 amino acids. Germline V lookup: CDR1 SGHRS, CDR2 YFSETQ. Documented treatment: around 19 received Ad26.COV2.S at low or high dose, single or two shots; five or six received placebo; per-sample allocation not given. Vaccine and placebo recipients were sampled on day 63 after the first injection. In the vaccine, an Ad26 vector expressed the SARS-CoV-2 spike of the Wuhan strain. Sequenced by immunoSEQ multiplex PCR; TCRdb stores in-frame clones only, minus some. Among 440,000 or so clones listed, 80% to 90% were seen once. As to this clone: The antigen is unknown.

The material sequenced was peripheral blood, taken in a trial of Ad26.COV2.S vaccine versus placebo. This TCR was recovered from a person aged 18-60 years who received the Ad26.COV2.S COVID-19 vaccine or a placebo. V is TRBV5-1 and J is TRBJ1-3; D is possibly TRBD1 (5 bases). This chain's CDR3 is CASSWGRSGNTIYF. The CDR3 DNA reads TGCGCCAGCAGCTGGGGACGCTCTGGAAACACCATATATTTT.